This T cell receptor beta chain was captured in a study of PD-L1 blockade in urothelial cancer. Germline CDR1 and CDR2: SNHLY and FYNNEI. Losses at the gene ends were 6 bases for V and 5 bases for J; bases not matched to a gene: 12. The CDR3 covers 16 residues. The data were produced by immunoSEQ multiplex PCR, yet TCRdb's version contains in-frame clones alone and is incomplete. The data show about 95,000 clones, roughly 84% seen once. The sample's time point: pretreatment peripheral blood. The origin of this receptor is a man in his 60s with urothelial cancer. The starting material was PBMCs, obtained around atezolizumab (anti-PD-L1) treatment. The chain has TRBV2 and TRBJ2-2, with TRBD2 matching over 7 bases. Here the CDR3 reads CASSRDQRGGTGELFF. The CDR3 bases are TGTGCCAGCAGCCGCGATCAGCGGGGAGGGACCGGGGAGCTGTTTTTT.